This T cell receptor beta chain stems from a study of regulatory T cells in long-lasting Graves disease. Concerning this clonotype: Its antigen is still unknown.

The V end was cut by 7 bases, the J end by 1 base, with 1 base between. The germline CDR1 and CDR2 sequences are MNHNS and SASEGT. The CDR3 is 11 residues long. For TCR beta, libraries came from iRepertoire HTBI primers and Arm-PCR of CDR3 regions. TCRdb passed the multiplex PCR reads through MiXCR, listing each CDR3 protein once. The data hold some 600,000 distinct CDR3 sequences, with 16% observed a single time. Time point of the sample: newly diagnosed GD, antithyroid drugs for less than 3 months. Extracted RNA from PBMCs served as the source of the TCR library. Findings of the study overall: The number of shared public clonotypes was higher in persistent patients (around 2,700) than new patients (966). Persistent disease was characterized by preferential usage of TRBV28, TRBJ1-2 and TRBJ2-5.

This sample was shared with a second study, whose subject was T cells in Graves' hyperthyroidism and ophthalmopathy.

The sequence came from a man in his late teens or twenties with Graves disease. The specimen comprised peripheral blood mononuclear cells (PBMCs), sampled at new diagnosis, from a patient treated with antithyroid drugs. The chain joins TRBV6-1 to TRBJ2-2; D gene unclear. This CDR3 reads CASMNTGELFF. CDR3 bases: TGTGCCAGCATGAACACCGGGGAGCTGTTTTTT.